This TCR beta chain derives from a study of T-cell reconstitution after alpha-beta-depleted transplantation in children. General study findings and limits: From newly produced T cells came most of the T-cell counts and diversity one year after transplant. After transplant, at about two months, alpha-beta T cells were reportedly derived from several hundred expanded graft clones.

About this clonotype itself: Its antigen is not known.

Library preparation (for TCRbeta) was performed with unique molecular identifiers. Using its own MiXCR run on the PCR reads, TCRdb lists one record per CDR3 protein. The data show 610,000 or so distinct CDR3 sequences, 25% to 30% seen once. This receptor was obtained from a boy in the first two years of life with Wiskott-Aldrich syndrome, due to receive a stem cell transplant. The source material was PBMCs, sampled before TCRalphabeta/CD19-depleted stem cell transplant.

CDR3 loop: CASSGPLGQGSYEQYF. The CDR3 DNA reads TGTGCCAGCAGCGGCCCCCTGGGACAGGGATCCTACGAGCAGTACTTC. The chain is built from TRBV6-2 or TRBV6-3 and TRBJ2-7; 9 bases fit TRBD1. CDR3 length: 16 amino acids. V was clipped by 6 bases and J by 1 base; unmatched bases: 10. Germline CDR1 MNHEY, CDR2 SVGEGT.